A selection of T cell receptor beta chains follows, all from one sample in a study of shared clonotypes between healthy human individuals. Only in-frame clones appear in the TCRdb table, and some are missing; sequencing was by immunoSEQ multiplex PCR. The data show around 1,900,000 clones, around 93% seen once. The specimen was naive CD8+ T cells from PBMCs. These receptors were collected from a man younger than 35 in good health. Some clones in this sample may be carry-over from other donors' samples. Both conserved end residues are part of each CDR3. The D gene is left open where the match is weak. Clone size is not always given. Where it is, it says once, few, many or a class for expanded clones.

cdr3_aa,cdr3_nt,j_call,v_call,clone_size,d_call
CASSLVGQGYSRWYEQYF,TGTGCCAGCAGCTTAGTGGGACAGGGTTATAGTCGCTGGTACGAGCAGTACTTC,TRBJ2-7,TRBV7-8,-,TRBD1
CASTPSRRIYGYTF,TGTGCCAGTACCCCCAGCAGACGAATCTATGGCTACACCTTC,TRBJ1-2,TRBV19,-,-
CASSPFQREQYF,TGTGCCAGCAGCCCCTTCCAGCGCGAGCAGTACTTC,TRBJ2-7,TRBV11-2,-,-
CASSPLPPGRTNQPQHF,TGTGCCAGCAGCCCCCTCCCTCCGGGACGGACTAATCAGCCCCAGCATTTT,TRBJ1-5,TRBV27,-,-
CASSLGGGQYNEQFF,TGTGCCAGCAGCTTAGGGGGGGGCCAGTACAATGAGCAGTTCTTC,TRBJ2-1,TRBV7-2,-,-
CASSFFPREYNEQFF,TGTGCCAGCAGCTTTTTCCCCAGAGAATACAATGAGCAGTTCTTC,TRBJ2-1,TRBV5-6,-,-
CASRLREWIAKNIQYF,TGTGCAAGTCGCTTAAGGGAGTGGATAGCCAAAAACATTCAGTACTTC,TRBJ2-4,TRBV12-2,-,-
CASSLGDTGNEQFF,TGTGCCAGCAGCTTAGGGGACACAGGGAATGAGCAGTTCTTC,TRBJ2-1,TRBV11-1,-,-
CASSGRGQSAF,TGTGCCAGTAGTGGACGAGGACAGTCGGCCTTT,TRBJ1-1,TRBV19,-,-
CASSLDSLGGSYNEQFF,TGTGCCAGCAGCTTAGACTCACTCGGCGGGAGCTACAATGAGCAGTTCTTC,TRBJ2-1,TRBV7-9,-,TRBD2
CASSFFSPRDTQYF,TGTGCCAGCAGTTTCTTTAGCCCCCGAGATACGCAGTATTTT,TRBJ2-3,TRBV27,-,-
CASSPGTGYYEQYF,TGTGCCAGCAGCCCCGGGACAGGATACTACGAGCAGTACTTC,TRBJ2-7,TRBV9,-,TRBD1
CASNPAGGTGELFF,TGTGCCAGCAACCCCGCGGGAGGGACCGGGGAGCTGTTTTTT,TRBJ2-2,TRBV27,-,TRBD2
CASSQRHTYEQYF,TGTGCCAGCAGCCAGCGGCATACCTACGAGCAGTACTTC,TRBJ2-7,TRBV25-1,-,-
CASSTRTSGLPYEQYF,TGTGCCAGCAGTACCCGGACTAGCGGGTTACCCTACGAGCAGTACTTC,TRBJ2-7,TRBV28,-,TRBD2
CASSQGPGSTYEQYF,TGCGCCAGCAGCCAAGGTCCGGGCAGCACCTACGAGCAGTACTTC,TRBJ2-7,TRBV4-3,-,-
CASSISFSRRTAFNYGYTF,TGTGCCAGTAGTATTTCGTTCTCCAGACGGACAGCCTTTAACTATGGCTACACCTTC,TRBJ1-2,TRBV19,-,-
CASSLTSSYNEQFF,TGTGCCAGCAGCCTCACTTCCTCCTACAATGAGCAGTTCTTC,TRBJ2-1,TRBV7-8,once,-
CASSTRDRGTFMSDTQYF,TGTGCCAGCAGCACCCGGGACAGGGGTACATTTATGTCAGATACGCAGTATTTT,TRBJ2-3,TRBV27,-,TRBD1
CASRDLGSGYEQYF,TGTGCCAGCAGAGACTTGGGAAGCGGTTACGAGCAGTACTTC,TRBJ2-7,TRBV7-3,-,-
CASSVDGETYEQYF,TGTGCCAGCAGCGTAGATGGAGAAACCTACGAGCAGTACTTC,TRBJ2-7,TRBV9,-,-
CASSSRTGRSTEAFF,TGTGCCAGCAGTTCTAGAACAGGGAGGAGCACTGAAGCTTTCTTT,TRBJ1-1,TRBV27,-,-
CASSGRASYNEQFF,TGTGCCAGTAGCGGGAGAGCCTCCTACAATGAGCAGTTCTTC,TRBJ2-1,TRBV19,-,-
CASRGGLAAQETQYF,TGCGCCAGCAGGGGGGGACTAGCGGCTCAAGAGACCCAGTACTTC,TRBJ2-5,TRBV5-1,-,TRBD2
CASGGRVRDDSPLHF,TGCGCCAGCGGGGGTCGGGTCCGGGACGATTCACCCCTCCACTTT,TRBJ1-6,TRBV4-1,-,-
CASSFTGASEQYF,TGCGCCAGCAGCTTTACTGGGGCCAGCGAGCAGTACTTC,TRBJ2-7,TRBV5-1,-,-
CASSMVLARNYNEQFF,TGTGCCAGTAGTATGGTTCTAGCCCGTAATTACAATGAGCAGTTCTTC,TRBJ2-1,TRBV19,once,-
CASSEGPAASGYEQYF,TGTGCCAGCAGTGAAGGGCCAGCGGCCTCCGGGTACGAGCAGTACTTC,TRBJ2-7,TRBV6-1,once,-
CASRPLDRLAGNTIYF,TGTGCCAGCAGACCACTCGACAGGCTCGCAGGAAACACCATATATTTT,TRBJ1-3,TRBV28,-,-
CATNRGANEKLFF,TGTGCCACCAATCGGGGTGCTAATGAAAAACTGTTTTTT,TRBJ1-4,TRBV15,-,-
CASSLVGPQETQYF,TGTGCCAGCAGTTTAGTCGGGCCCCAAGAGACCCAGTACTTC,TRBJ2-5,TRBV27,-,-
CASSSGQDNSPLHF,TGTGCCAGCAGCTCCGGACAGGATAATTCACCCCTCCACTTT,TRBJ1-6,TRBV7-8,-,TRBD1
CASSYSEGLNYGYTF,TGTGCCAGCAGTTACTCGGAGGGATTGAACTATGGCTACACCTTC,TRBJ1-2,TRBV6-5,-,-
CASSQTGDSNQPQHF,TGTGCCAGCAGCCAGACAGGGGATAGCAATCAGCCCCAGCATTTT,TRBJ1-5,TRBV11-2,-,TRBD1